Listed below are T cell receptor beta chains from one sample, sequenced in a study of blood T cell repertoires in COVID-19. Libraries were prepared by immunoSEQ multiplex PCR; TCRdb keeps only in-frame clonotypes and omits some of them. The table has some 42,000 clones, nearly 90% seen once; the top ten hold approximately 2.8%. Sequencing was performed on peripheral blood. These receptors all stem from a man aged 45-60 years with active COVID-19. Both conserved end residues are part of each CDR3. The D gene is left open where the match is weak. Size tells how often a clone was seen (once, few, many) or the class of an expanded clone, and some rows leave it out.

d_call: TRBD1
j_call: TRBJ1-2
clone_size: NA
v_call: TRBV4-3
cdr3_nt: TGCGCCAGCAGCGCCCGGGACAGGGACTATGGCTACACCTTC
cdr3_aa: CASSARDRDYGYTF

d_call: NA
j_call: TRBJ2-3
clone_size: NA
v_call: TRBV12-3/TRBV12-4
cdr3_nt: TGTGCCAGCAGAGCTAGCGGCACAGATACGCAGTATTTT
cdr3_aa: CASRASGTDTQYF

d_call: TRBD2
j_call: TRBJ2-1
clone_size: NA
v_call: TRBV6-5
cdr3_nt: TGTGCCAGCGAAGGACTAGCGCTATCGGGGGGGCAGTTCTTC
cdr3_aa: CASEGLALSGGQFF

d_call: TRBD1
j_call: TRBJ1-4
clone_size: NA
v_call: TRBV6-5
cdr3_nt: TGTGCCAGCTCACGACAGGGGCAAGATGAAAAACTGTTTTTT
cdr3_aa: CASSRQGQDEKLFF

d_call: TRBD2
j_call: TRBJ2-3
clone_size: NA
v_call: TRBV19
cdr3_nt: TGTGCCAGTAGCTATAGCGGGGGGACGAACACAGATACGCAGTATTTT
cdr3_aa: CASSYSGGTNTDTQYF

d_call: TRBD2
j_call: TRBJ2-2
clone_size: NA
v_call: TRBV7-3
cdr3_nt: TGTGCCAGCAGCCCCGGGACTAGTCGTACCGGGGAGCTGTTTTTT
cdr3_aa: CASSPGTSRTGELFF

d_call: NA
j_call: TRBJ1-1
clone_size: NA
v_call: TRBV19
cdr3_nt: TGTGCCAGTAGTATAGATTCGGCAGGCACGAACACTGAAGCTTTCTTT
cdr3_aa: CASSIDSAGTNTEAFF

d_call: NA
j_call: TRBJ1-5
clone_size: NA
v_call: TRBV3-1/TRBV3-2
cdr3_nt: TGTGCCAGCAGCCTAATGGAGCATCAGCCCCAGCATTTT
cdr3_aa: CASSLMEHQPQHF

d_call: NA
j_call: TRBJ2-4
clone_size: NA
v_call: TRBV5-8
cdr3_nt: TGTGCCAGCGGGGGGACCTCTAAGTACTTC
cdr3_aa: CASGGTSKYF

d_call: NA
j_call: TRBJ2-3
clone_size: NA
v_call: TRBV11-1
cdr3_nt: TGTGCCAGCAGGGCACTAGAGACAGATACGCAGTATTTT
cdr3_aa: CASRALETDTQYF

d_call: NA
j_call: TRBJ1-2
clone_size: NA
v_call: TRBV11-2
cdr3_nt: TGTGCCAGCAGCTTTTCAGAAGCTAACTATGGCTACACCTTC
cdr3_aa: CASSFSEANYGYTF

d_call: TRBD1
j_call: TRBJ2-7
clone_size: NA
v_call: TRBV6-5
cdr3_nt: TGTGCCAGCAGAAGCCGCGGACAGGGGTCGTACGAGCAGTACTTC
cdr3_aa: CASRSRGQGSYEQYF

d_call: TRBD2
j_call: TRBJ2-1
clone_size: NA
v_call: TRBV6-4
cdr3_nt: TGTGCCAGCAGTCCCTACGGGGGGGCCGCCAATGAGCAGTTCTTC
cdr3_aa: CASSPYGGAANEQFF

d_call: NA
j_call: TRBJ1-2
clone_size: NA
v_call: TRBV5-1
cdr3_nt: TGCGCCAGCAGCCCAGGACTTCCGAACTATGGCTACACCTTC
cdr3_aa: CASSPGLPNYGYTF

d_call: NA
j_call: TRBJ2-1
clone_size: NA
v_call: TRBV19
cdr3_nt: TGTGCCAGTAGTATCTCCCTACGGGGGGCTTACAATGAGCAGTTCTTC
cdr3_aa: CASSISLRGAYNEQFF

d_call: NA
j_call: TRBJ2-2
clone_size: NA
v_call: TRBV6-1
cdr3_nt: TGTGCCAGCAGTGAAGTCAGCGGAACAAAACGGAACACCGGGGAGCTGTTTTTT
cdr3_aa: CASSEVSGTKRNTGELFF

d_call: NA
j_call: TRBJ1-6
clone_size: NA
v_call: TRBV6-5
cdr3_nt: TGTGCCAGCACCGCGACGGTGGGGAGGAATTCACCCCTCCACTTT
cdr3_aa: CASTATVGRNSPLHF

d_call: NA
j_call: TRBJ2-7
clone_size: NA
v_call: TRBV6-5
cdr3_nt: TGTGCCAGCAGGGGAGTAGCGGAGGCCTACGAGCAGTACTTC
cdr3_aa: CASRGVAEAYEQYF

d_call: NA
j_call: TRBJ1-2
clone_size: NA
v_call: TRBV9
cdr3_nt: TGTGCCAGCAGCGCCCCGACTGGGTATGGCTACACCTTC
cdr3_aa: CASSAPTGYGYTF

d_call: NA
j_call: TRBJ2-2
clone_size: NA
v_call: TRBV10-3
cdr3_nt: TGTGCCATCAGTGATCCAGGGACGAACACCGGGGAGCTGTTTTTT
cdr3_aa: CAISDPGTNTGELFF

d_call: TRBD1
j_call: TRBJ2-3
clone_size: NA
v_call: TRBV28
cdr3_nt: TGTGCCAGCAGTTTGGACAGGGAGCCAGATACGCAGTATTTT
cdr3_aa: CASSLDREPDTQYF

d_call: TRBD1
j_call: TRBJ2-3
clone_size: NA
v_call: TRBV6-5
cdr3_nt: TGTGCCTCCAAGACAGGGGAAGAAACAGATACGCAGTATTTT
cdr3_aa: CASKTGEETDTQYF

d_call: TRBD2
j_call: TRBJ2-5
clone_size: NA
v_call: TRBV2
cdr3_nt: TGTGCCAGCAGTGAAGAACGTGTAGTCAGCGGGAAGGAGACCCAGTACTTC
cdr3_aa: CASSEERVVSGKETQYF

d_call: TRBD1
j_call: TRBJ1-2
clone_size: NA
v_call: TRBV7-9
cdr3_nt: TGTGCCAGCAGCTTCGCCGGGACAGGGGGTGGCTACACCTTC
cdr3_aa: CASSFAGTGGGYTF

d_call: TRBD1
j_call: TRBJ2-1
clone_size: NA
v_call: TRBV5-6
cdr3_nt: TGTGCCAGCAGCCCGGGACAGGGTTTCTACAATGAGCAGTTCTTC
cdr3_aa: CASSPGQGFYNEQFF

d_call: NA
j_call: TRBJ1-6
clone_size: NA
v_call: TRBV27
cdr3_nt: TGTGCCAGCAGAGCGGATCTCTTCAGTTCACCCCTCCACTTT
cdr3_aa: CASRADLFSSPLHF

d_call: NA
j_call: TRBJ1-1
clone_size: NA
v_call: TRBV5-6
cdr3_nt: TGTGCCAGCAGCAAACTCCCGGGACGGTCGGGGGACACTGAAGCTTTCTTT
cdr3_aa: CASSKLPGRSGDTEAFF

d_call: NA
j_call: TRBJ2-5
clone_size: NA
v_call: TRBV5-6
cdr3_nt: TGTGCCAGCAGCTTGGTATATAAAGAGACCCAGTACTTC
cdr3_aa: CASSLVYKETQYF

d_call: TRBD1
j_call: TRBJ1-2
clone_size: NA
v_call: TRBV6-5
cdr3_nt: TGTGCCAGCAGCCCCCAGGGGGCTGTGGGCTATGGCTACACCTTC
cdr3_aa: CASSPQGAVGYGYTF

d_call: TRBD1
j_call: TRBJ1-6
clone_size: NA
v_call: TRBV6-5
cdr3_nt: TGTGCCAGCAGGGCCGGGACAGCTAATTCACCCCTCCACTTT
cdr3_aa: CASRAGTANSPLHF

d_call: TRBD2
j_call: TRBJ2-5
clone_size: NA
v_call: TRBV5-5
cdr3_nt: TGTGCCAGCAGCCGTACTAGCGGGGAAATCCAAGAGACCCAGTACTTC
cdr3_aa: CASSRTSGEIQETQYF

d_call: NA
j_call: TRBJ1-5
clone_size: NA
v_call: TRBV12-3/TRBV12-4
cdr3_nt: TGTGCCAGCAACGGACAGCCTAATCAGCCCCAGCATTTT
cdr3_aa: CASNGQPNQPQHF

d_call: TRBD2
j_call: TRBJ2-1
clone_size: once
v_call: TRBV29-1
cdr3_nt: TGCAGCGTTTCAGCGGGGAACAATGAGCAGTTCTTC
cdr3_aa: CSVSAGNNEQFF

d_call: TRBD2
j_call: TRBJ2-3
clone_size: NA
v_call: TRBV18
cdr3_nt: TGTGCCAGCTCACCACCCGGGCTAGCGGGGGGCCTCGTCGGCACAGATACGCAGTATTTT
cdr3_aa: CASSPPGLAGGLVGTDTQYF

d_call: NA
j_call: TRBJ1-2
clone_size: NA
v_call: TRBV30
cdr3_nt: TGTGCCTGGAGTGTCGGGACTTTTGGCTACACCTTC
cdr3_aa: CAWSVGTFGYTF

d_call: TRBD1
j_call: TRBJ1-2
clone_size: once
v_call: TRBV28
cdr3_nt: TGTGCCAGCAGTTCAACAGGGGGCATCGACTATGGCTACACCTTC
cdr3_aa: CASSSTGGIDYGYTF

d_call: TRBD1
j_call: TRBJ1-5
clone_size: NA
v_call: TRBV6-5
cdr3_nt: TGTGCCAGCAGTAGGGACAGGGTTCAACAGCCCCAGCATTTT
cdr3_aa: CASSRDRVQQPQHF

d_call: NA
j_call: TRBJ1-1
clone_size: NA
v_call: TRBV16
cdr3_nt: TGTGCCAGCAGCCCGATGCAGGGTACGGGCACTGAAGCTTTCTTT
cdr3_aa: CASSPMQGTGTEAFF

d_call: TRBD1
j_call: TRBJ2-2
clone_size: NA
v_call: TRBV7-7
cdr3_nt: TGTGCTAGCAGGGGACAGGGGTTTAACACCGGGGAGCTGTTTTTT
cdr3_aa: CASRGQGFNTGELFF

d_call: TRBD1
j_call: TRBJ2-2
clone_size: NA
v_call: TRBV7-8
cdr3_nt: TGTGCCAGCAGAGCCACGGCGAGGGGGCTTAGGACCGGGGAGCTGTTTTTT
cdr3_aa: CASRATARGLRTGELFF

d_call: TRBD1
j_call: TRBJ1-2
clone_size: NA
v_call: TRBV5-5
cdr3_nt: TGTGCCAGCAGGAGACGACAGGGTTGGGACGGCTACACCTTC
cdr3_aa: CASRRRQGWDGYTF

d_call: NA
j_call: TRBJ1-2
clone_size: NA
v_call: TRBV3-1/TRBV3-2
cdr3_nt: TGTGCCAGCAGCCAAGGATGGACAGCTAATTATGGCTACACCTTC
cdr3_aa: CASSQGWTANYGYTF